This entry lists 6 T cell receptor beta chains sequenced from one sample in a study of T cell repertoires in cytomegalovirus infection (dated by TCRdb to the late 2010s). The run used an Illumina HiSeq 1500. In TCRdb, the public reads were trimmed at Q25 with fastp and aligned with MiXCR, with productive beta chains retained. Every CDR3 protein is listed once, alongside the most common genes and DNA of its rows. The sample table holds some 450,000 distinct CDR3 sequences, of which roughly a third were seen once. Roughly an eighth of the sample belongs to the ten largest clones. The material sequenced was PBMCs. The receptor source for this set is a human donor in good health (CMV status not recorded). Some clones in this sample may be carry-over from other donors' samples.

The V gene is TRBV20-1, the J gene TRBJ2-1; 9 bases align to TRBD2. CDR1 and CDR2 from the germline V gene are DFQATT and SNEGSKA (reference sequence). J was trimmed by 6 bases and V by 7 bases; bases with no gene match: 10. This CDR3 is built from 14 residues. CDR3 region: CSVSGTSRINEQFF. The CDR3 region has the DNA TGCAGTGTCTCCGGGACTAGCCGGATCAATGAGCAGTTCTTC.

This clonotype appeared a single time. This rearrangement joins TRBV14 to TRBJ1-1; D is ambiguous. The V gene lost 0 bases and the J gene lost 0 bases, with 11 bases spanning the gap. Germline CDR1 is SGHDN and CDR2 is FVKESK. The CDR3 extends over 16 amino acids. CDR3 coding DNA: TGTGCCAGCAGCCAAGACGAGATGGGATTGAACACTGAAGCTTTCTTT. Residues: CASSQDEMGLNTEAFF.

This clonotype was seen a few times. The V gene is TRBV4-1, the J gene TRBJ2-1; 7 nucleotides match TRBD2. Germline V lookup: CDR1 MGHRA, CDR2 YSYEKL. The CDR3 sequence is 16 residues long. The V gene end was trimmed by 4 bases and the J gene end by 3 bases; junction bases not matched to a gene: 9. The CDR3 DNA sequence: TGCGCCAGCAGCCTCCAAGCGGGGTCCTTCTACAATGAGCAGTTCTTC. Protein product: CASSLQAGSFYNEQFF.

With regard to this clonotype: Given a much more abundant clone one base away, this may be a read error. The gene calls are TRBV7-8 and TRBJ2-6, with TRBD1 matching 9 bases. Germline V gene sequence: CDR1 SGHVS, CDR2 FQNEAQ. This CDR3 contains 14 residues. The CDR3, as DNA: TGTGCCAGCAGCCCCTGGACAGGGGACAACTTCCTGACTTTC. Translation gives CASSPWTGDNFLTF.

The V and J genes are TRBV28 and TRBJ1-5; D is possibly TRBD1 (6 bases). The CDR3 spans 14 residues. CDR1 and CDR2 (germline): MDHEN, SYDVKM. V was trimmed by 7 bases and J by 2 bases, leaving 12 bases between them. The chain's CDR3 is CASIARGGNQPQHF. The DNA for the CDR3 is TGTGCCAGCATAGCAAGGGGGGGCAATCAGCCCCAGCATTTT.

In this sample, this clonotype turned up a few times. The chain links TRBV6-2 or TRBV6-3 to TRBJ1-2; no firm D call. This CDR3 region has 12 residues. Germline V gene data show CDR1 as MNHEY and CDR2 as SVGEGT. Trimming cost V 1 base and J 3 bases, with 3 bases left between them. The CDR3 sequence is CASSYLDYGYTF. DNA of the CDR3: TGTGCCAGCAGTTACTTAGACTATGGCTACACCTTC.